The 14 T cell receptor beta chains presented below share a single source sample, sequenced in a study of blood T cell repertoires in COVID-19. Some clones are missing from TCRdb's copy, which holds only in-frame ones; the method was immunoSEQ multiplex PCR. The repertoire holds about 280,000 clones, with roughly 87% as singletons. The sequenced sample consisted of PBMCs or T cells enriched from blood (not recorded which). These receptors were collected from a woman aged 40 to 55 who had recovered from COVID-19.

The V gene is TRBV6-1, the J gene TRBJ1-2; D ambiguous. CDR3 size: 12 residues. Trimming left V 2 bases short and J 6 bases short, with 7 bases between. Germline-derived CDR1 and CDR2 are MNHNS and SASEGT. CDR3 coding DNA: TGTGCCAGCAGTGAACGGGTGGATGGCTACACCTTC. Translated, it gives CASSERVDGYTF.

The chain employs TRBV3-1 (or the pseudogene TRBV3-2) and TRBJ2-3, with 9 bases aligning to TRBD1. CDR1 LGHDT and CDR2 YNNKEL come from the germline V gene (reference sequence). V was clipped by 2 bases and J by 1 base; unmatched bases: 16. The CDR3 is 20 amino acids. The CDR3 region has the DNA TGTGCCAGCAGCCAACCTCTGTGGGACAGGGAGCGATTTGGCACAGATACGCAGTATTTT. As protein: CASSQPLWDRERFGTDTQYF.

This clone was detected once. The genes are TRBV7-9 and TRBJ2-3, with TRBD2 identical over 9 bases. V lost 0 bases to trimming and J lost 3 bases; unmatched junction nucleotides: 10. CDR3 length equals 18 residues. CDR1 and CDR2 from the germline V gene are SEHNR and FQNEAQ (reference sequence). As DNA, the CDR3 is TGTGCCAGCAGCTTAGCGCGTTATAGCGGGAGAGAAACAGATACGCAGTATTTT. It specifies CASSLARYSGRETDTQYF.

This clone was detected only once. The chain couples TRBV4-2 to TRBJ2-6; D unclear. The CDR3 has 16 residues. V was clipped by 4 bases and J by 1 base, with 11 bases between them. The germline CDR1 and CDR2 sequences are LGHNA and YNFKEQ. In nucleotides, the CDR3 is TGTGCCAGCAGCCCCCTGTCGGGTTCTGGGGCCAACGTCCTGACTTTC. As protein: CASSPLSGSGANVLTF.

The V gene is TRBV28, the J gene TRBJ2-1; 8 bases are shared with TRBD2. Germline CDR1 reads MDHEN; CDR2 reads SYDVKM. This CDR3 has 16 residues. J gave up 0 bases and V 4 bases, and 5 bases lay outside the gene matches. The chain's CDR3 is CASSSLLAGSYNEQFF. The CDR3 nucleotides read TGTGCCAGCAGTTCCCTGCTAGCGGGCTCCTACAATGAGCAGTTCTTC.

J is TRBJ2-5 and V is TRBV7-9; TRBD2 might be the D (5 bases). This CDR3 region has 14 residues. CDR1 and CDR2 from the germline V gene are SEHNR and FQNEAQ (reference sequence). The CDR3 here is CATARENYPGTQYF. CDR3 DNA: TGTGCTACAGCGAGGGAAAATTATCCGGGGACCCAGTACTTC.

This chain uses TRBV9 with TRBJ1-1; possible D gene TRBD1, 6 bases. CDR3 length: 15 amino acids. V was cut by 4 bases and J by 2 bases, with 15 bases left in between. From germline, CDR1 is SGDLS and CDR2 YYNGEE. CDR3 protein: CASSPQTDRNTEAFF. DNA for the CDR3: TGTGCCAGCAGCCCCCAAACGGACAGAAACACTGAAGCTTTCTTT.

V usage is TRBV7-2 and J usage is TRBJ2-1; the D gene is possibly TRBD1 (7 bases). The CDR3 consists of 16 residues. V gave up 5 bases and J gave up 7 bases, with 21 bases separating them. Germline V gene data show CDR1 as SGHTA and CDR2 as FQGNSA. CDR3 in DNA: TGTGCCAGCAGCACGCCCCGACAGGGCCGGGAGAATGAGCAGTTCTTC. Its translation: CASSTPRQGRENEQFF.

CDR3 amino acids: CASSRQGAEVDEQFF. In nucleotides, the CDR3 is TGTGCCAGCTCACGGCAGGGGGCAGAGGTAGATGAGCAGTTCTTC. The genes are TRBV18 and TRBJ2-1, with TRBD1 matching 8 bases. The germline gives CDR1 KGHSH, CDR2 LQKENI. The CDR3 is 15 amino acids. V lost 4 bases, J lost 8 bases, and 10 bases stayed unmatched.

The chain is built from TRBV7-9 and TRBJ2-5; 8 bases are a match to TRBD1. After removal of 5 bases from V and 2 bases from J, the junction contained 4 bases not matched to a gene. Germline CDR1 reads SEHNR; CDR2 reads FQNEAQ (reference sequence). The CDR3 sequence is 14 residues long. CDR3 region: CASSERTGQETQYF. The CDR3 region has the DNA TGTGCCAGCAGCGAGCGGACAGGGCAAGAGACCCAGTACTTC.

V usage is TRBV18 and J usage is TRBJ2-1, with 16 bases matching TRBD2. V dropped 4 bases and J dropped 9; count of bases not matched to a gene: 9. This CDR3 is built from 17 residues. Germline-derived CDR1 and CDR2 are KGHSH and LQKENI. As DNA, the CDR3 is TGTGCCAGCTCACTCACCGGGACTAGCGGGAGGGCCGGTGAGCAGTTCTTC. It specifies CASSLTGTSGRAGEQFF.

The genes are TRBV30 and TRBJ1-1; D perhaps matches TRBD1 (5 bases). The germline gives CDR1 GTSNPN, CDR2 SVGIG (reference sequence). The CDR3 is 13 residues long. Trimming cost V 3 bases and J 3 bases, with 11 bases left between them. The CDR3 is CAWSTGGDTEAFF. The CDR3 region has the DNA TGTGCCTGGAGCACGGGGGGGGACACTGAAGCTTTCTTT.

The chain has TRBV30 and TRBJ2-1; 8 bases agree with TRBD1. The germline V gene has CDR1 GTSNPN and CDR2 SVGIG (reference sequence). The CDR3 is 15 residues long. V was pared by 3 bases and J by 3 bases, with 7 bases of the junction left unmatched. DNA of the CDR3: TGTGCCTGGAGCCAGGGGGCCCCTTTCTACAATGAGCAGTTCTTC. This translates into CAWSQGAPFYNEQFF.

This clone was counted a single time. This chain connects TRBV28 to TRBJ1-5, with TRBD1 matching 12 bases. Losses at the gene ends were 6 bases for V and 6 bases for J; bases not matched to a gene: 6. The CDR3 extends over 15 amino acids. Germline values: CDR1 MDHEN, CDR2 SYDVKM. CDR3 nucleotides: TGTGCCAGCAGCCGCGGGACAGGGGGCCTTCAGCCCCAGCATTTT. Its protein is CASSRGTGGLQPQHF.